This T cell receptor beta chain was recorded in a study of OX40 agonist ivuxolimab in advanced cancers. Study details: It was permissible to have had prior anti-PD-1, anti-PD-L1 or anti-CTLA-4 therapy, and about 40% had some. Notes on the study in general: At 0.1 to 3.0 mg/kg, clonal expansion of CD4+ and CD8+ blood T cells had occurred by week 6.

V lost 2 bases to trimming and J lost 3 bases; unmatched junction nucleotides: 3. The germline V gene encodes CDR1 KGHSH and CDR2 LQKENI. The CDR3 extends over 16 amino acids. Worth noting for this clone: Its specificity is not known.

If patients had autoimmune disease history or systemic immunosuppression, they were excluded. Blood got drawn at baseline, again on cycle 4 day 1, and then on cycle 7 day 1. Sequencing was performed with immunoSEQ multiplex PCR; in TCRdb, only in-frame clones are kept and a portion is missing. The sample yields 80,000 or so clones, 85% seen once. Sample: CD4+ or CD8+ T cells sorted from blood, taken in a trial of the OX40 agonist ivuxolimab. The TCR comes from an adult with an advanced solid tumor such as melanoma, head and neck, liver or kidney cancer. The V gene is TRBV18, the J gene TRBJ2-1, with 11 bases fitting TRBD2. This chain's CDR3 is CASSPRLAGFYNEQFF. As DNA, the CDR3 is TGTGCCAGCTCACCAAGACTAGCGGGATTCTACAATGAGCAGTTCTTC.